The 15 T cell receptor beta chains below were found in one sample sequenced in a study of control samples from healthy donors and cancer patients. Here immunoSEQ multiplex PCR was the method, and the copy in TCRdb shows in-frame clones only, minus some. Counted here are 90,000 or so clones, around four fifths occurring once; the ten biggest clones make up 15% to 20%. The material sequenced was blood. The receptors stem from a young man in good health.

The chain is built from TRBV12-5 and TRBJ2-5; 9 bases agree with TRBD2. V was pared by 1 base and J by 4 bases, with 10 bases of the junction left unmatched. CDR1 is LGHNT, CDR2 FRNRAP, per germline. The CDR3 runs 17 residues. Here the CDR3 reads CASGLATSGLSRETQYF. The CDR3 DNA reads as TGTGCTAGTGGTTTGGCAACTAGCGGGTTAAGTCGAGAGACCCAGTACTTC.

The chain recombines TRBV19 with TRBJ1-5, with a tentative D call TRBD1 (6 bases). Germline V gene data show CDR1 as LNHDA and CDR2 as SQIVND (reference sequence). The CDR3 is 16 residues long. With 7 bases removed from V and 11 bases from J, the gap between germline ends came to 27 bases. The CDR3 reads CASTLSGIGGGLAQHF. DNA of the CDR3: TGTGCCAGTACCCTTTCCGGTATAGGGGGGGGACTGGCCCAGCATTTT. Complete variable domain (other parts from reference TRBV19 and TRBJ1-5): DGGITQSPKYLFRKEGQNVTLSCEQNLNHDAMYWYRQDPGQGLRLIYYSQIVNDFQKGDIAEGYSVSREKKESFPLTVTSAQKNPTAFYLCASTLSGIGGGLAQHFGDGTRLSIL.

The CDR3 DNA follows: TGTGCCAGCAGCCTTAGGGGAGGAGAGCAGTACTTC. Its translation: CASSLRGGEQYF. The gene calls are TRBV7-8 and TRBJ2-7; D is possibly TRBD2 (6 bases). The germline V gene encodes CDR1 SGHVS and CDR2 FQNEAQ. V lost 5 bases, J lost 7 bases, and 12 bases lay in between. CDR3 length equals 12 residues.

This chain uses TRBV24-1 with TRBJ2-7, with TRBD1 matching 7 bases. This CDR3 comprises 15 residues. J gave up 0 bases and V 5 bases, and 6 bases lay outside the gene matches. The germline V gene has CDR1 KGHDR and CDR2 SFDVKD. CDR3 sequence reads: CATSVNRGNSYEQYF. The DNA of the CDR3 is TGTGCCACCAGTGTAAACAGGGGAAACTCCTACGAGCAGTACTTC.

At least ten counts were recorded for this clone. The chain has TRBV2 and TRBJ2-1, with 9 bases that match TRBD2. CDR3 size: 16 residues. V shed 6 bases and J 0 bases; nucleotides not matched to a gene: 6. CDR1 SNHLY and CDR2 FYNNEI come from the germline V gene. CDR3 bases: TGTGCCAGCAGGGCGGCTAGCGGGGTCTCCTACAATGAGCAGTTCTTC. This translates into CASRAASGVSYNEQFF.

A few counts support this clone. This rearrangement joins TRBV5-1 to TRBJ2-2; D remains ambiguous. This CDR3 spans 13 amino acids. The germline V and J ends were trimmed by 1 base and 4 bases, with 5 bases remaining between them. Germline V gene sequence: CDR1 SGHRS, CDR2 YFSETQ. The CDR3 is CASSLRFTGELFF. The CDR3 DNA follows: TGCGCCAGCAGCTTGAGGTTCACCGGGGAGCTGTTTTTT.

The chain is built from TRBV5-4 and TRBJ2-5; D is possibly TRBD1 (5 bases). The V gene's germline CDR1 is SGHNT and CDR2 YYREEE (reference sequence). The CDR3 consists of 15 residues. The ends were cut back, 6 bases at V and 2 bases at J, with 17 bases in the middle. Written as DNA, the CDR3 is TGTGCCAGCACCCCCTCGCAGGGTCAACAAGAGACCCAGTACTTC. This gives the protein CASTPSQGQQETQYF.

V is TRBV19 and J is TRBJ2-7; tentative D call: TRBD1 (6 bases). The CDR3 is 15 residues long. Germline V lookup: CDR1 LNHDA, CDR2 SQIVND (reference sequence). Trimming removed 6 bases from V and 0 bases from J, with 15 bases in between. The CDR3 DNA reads TGTGCCAGTAGACCGGACAGCTTGAGCTCCTACGAGCAGTACTTC. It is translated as CASRPDSLSSYEQYF.

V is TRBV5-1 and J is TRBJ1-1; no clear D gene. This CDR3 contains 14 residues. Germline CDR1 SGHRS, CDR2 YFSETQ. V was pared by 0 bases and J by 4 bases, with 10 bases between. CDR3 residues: CASSLVLSRTEAFF. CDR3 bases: TGCGCCAGCAGCTTGGTCTTAAGCCGCACTGAAGCTTTCTTT.

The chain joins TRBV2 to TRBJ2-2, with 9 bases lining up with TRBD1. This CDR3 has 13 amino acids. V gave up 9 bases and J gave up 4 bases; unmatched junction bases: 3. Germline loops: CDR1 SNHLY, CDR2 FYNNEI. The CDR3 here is CARRDRVTGELFF. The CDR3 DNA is TGTGCCAGACGGGACAGGGTCACCGGGGAGCTGTTTTTT. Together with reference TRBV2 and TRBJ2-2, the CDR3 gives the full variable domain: EPEVTQTPSHQVTQMGQEVILRCVPISNHLYFYWYRQILGQKVEFLVSFYNNEISEKSEIFDDQFSVERPDGSNFTLKIRSTKLEDSAMYFCARRDRVTGELFFGEGSRLTVL.

The CDR3 bases are TGTGCCAGCAGCTCCGGGACAGTGTTCTACAATGAGCAGTTCTTC. Amino acid sequence: CASSSGTVFYNEQFF. The chain links TRBV6-6 to TRBJ2-1; 7 bases map to TRBD1. V dropped 6 bases and J dropped 3; count of bases not matched to a gene: 8. CDR1 is MNHNY, CDR2 SVGAGI, per germline (reference sequence). The CDR3 has 15 residues.

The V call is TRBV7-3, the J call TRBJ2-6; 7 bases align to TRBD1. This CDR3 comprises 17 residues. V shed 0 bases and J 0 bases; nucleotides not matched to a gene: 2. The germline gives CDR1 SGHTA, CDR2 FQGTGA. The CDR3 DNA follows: TGTGCCAGCAGCTTAACAGGGACAGCCTCTGGGGCCAACGTCCTGACTTTC. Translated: CASSLTGTASGANVLTF. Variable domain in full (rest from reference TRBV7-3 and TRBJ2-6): GAGVSQTPSNKVTEKGKYVELRCDPISGHTALYWYRQSLGQGPEFLIYFQGTGAADDSGLPNDRFFAVRPEGSVSTLKIQRTERGDSAVYLCASSLTGTASGANVLTFGAGSRLTVL.

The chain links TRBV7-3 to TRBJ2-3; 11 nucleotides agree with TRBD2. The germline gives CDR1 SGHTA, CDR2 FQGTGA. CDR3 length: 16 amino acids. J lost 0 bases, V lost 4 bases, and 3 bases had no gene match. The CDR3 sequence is CASSSGLAVSTDTQYF. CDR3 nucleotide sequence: TGTGCCAGCAGCTCGGGACTAGCGGTTAGCACAGATACGCAGTATTTT.

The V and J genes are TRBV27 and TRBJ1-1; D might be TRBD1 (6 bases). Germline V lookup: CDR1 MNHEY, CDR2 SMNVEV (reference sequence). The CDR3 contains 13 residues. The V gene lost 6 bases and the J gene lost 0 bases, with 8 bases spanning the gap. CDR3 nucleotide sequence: TGTGCCAGCAGACAGGGTTTGAACACTGAAGCTTTCTTT. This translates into CASRQGLNTEAFF.

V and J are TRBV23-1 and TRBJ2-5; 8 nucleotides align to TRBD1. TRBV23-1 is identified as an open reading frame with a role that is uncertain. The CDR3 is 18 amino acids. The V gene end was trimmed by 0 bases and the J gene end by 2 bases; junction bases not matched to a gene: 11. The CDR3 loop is CASSQSREQRTGQETQYF. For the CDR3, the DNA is TGCGCCAGCAGTCAATCGAGGGAACAAAGGACAGGGCAAGAGACCCAGTACTTC.